This T cell receptor beta chain appears in the sequencing data of a study of human versus mouse CDR3 diversity and MHC coevolution. Study results and limitations: iCHAO1 estimated the human TCR beta repertoire at roughly 1.5 million clonotypes. In humans, T-cell selection involved about 6 MHC II alleles.

In its sample, this clone was seen once. Antigen specificity is unknown. Some clones are missing from TCRdb's copy, which holds only in-frame ones; the method was immunoSEQ multiplex PCR. The top ten hold roughly 0.15% of the sample, which has over 60,000 clones, about nine tenths seen once. This CDR3 is 17 amino acids long. Looked up from germline, CDR1 is SGHKS and CDR2 is YYEKEE (reference sequence). V was shortened by 0 bases and J by 4 bases, with 20 bases between the two germline ends. The sequence derives from a person aged 30-69 years in good health. The rearrangement links TRBV5-5 to TRBJ2-7, with D tentatively TRBD2 (6 bases). Sequencing used naive CD4+ T cells from blood. As for subset: CD45RO-negative CD62L-positive naive CD4 T cells. In nucleotides, the CDR3 is TGTGCCAGCAGCTTGGTAGGGTGGGGGGATGTAAAGTACGAGCAGTACTTC. Translated: CASSLVGWGDVKYEQYF. The full variable domain, rest sourced from reference TRBV5-5 and TRBJ2-7, is DAGVTQSPTHLIKTRGQQVTLRCSPISGHKSVSWYQQVLGQGPQFIFQYYEKEERGRGNFPDRFSARQFPNYSSELNVNALLLGDSALYLCASSLVGWGDVKYEQYFGPGTRLTVT.